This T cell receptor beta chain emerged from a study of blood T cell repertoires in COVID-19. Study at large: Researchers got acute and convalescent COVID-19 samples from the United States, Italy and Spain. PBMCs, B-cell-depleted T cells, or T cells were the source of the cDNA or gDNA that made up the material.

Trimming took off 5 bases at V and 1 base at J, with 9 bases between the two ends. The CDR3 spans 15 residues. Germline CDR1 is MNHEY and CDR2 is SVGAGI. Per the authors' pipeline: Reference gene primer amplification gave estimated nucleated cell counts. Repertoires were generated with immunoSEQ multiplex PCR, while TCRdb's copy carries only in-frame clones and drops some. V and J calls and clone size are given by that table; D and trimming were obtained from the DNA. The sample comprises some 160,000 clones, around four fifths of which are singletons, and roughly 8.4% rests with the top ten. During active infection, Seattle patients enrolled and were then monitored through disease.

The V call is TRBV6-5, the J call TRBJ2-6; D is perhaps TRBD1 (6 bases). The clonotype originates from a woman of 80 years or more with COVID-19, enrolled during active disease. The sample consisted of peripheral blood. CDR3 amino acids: CASSTGSSGANVLTF. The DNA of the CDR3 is TGTGCCAGCAGTACAGGGAGTTCTGGGGCCAACGTCCTGACTTTC.